This T cell receptor beta chain comes out of a study of cytomegalovirus exposure and HLA in healthy donors. Study outcomes and limitations: In a later analysis, V- and J-gene trimming of beta chains associated with a DCLRE1C missense variant, replicated independently. Later on, analysis showed that most CMV-associated TCR beta chains appeared to be HLA-restricted. Associated with cytomegalovirus, according to the listing, were 150 to 200 TCR beta chains. Across donors, sequencing depth was assumed by presence/absence analyses to be roughly uniform.

Germline V CDR1 and CDR2: PRHDT, FYEKMQ (reference sequence). This CDR3 region has 14 residues. Trimming removed 1 base from V and 3 bases from J; junction bases left unmatched: 3. On this clone itself: Its cognate antigen is unknown.

Amplification used 60 Vbeta primers and 13 Jbeta primers. Produced via immunoSEQ multiplex PCR; TCRdb's table is partial and in-frame only. The repertoire includes 110,000 or so clones, 82% of them detected once, and 2.5% sits in the top ten. The sample was PBMCs. This TCR derives from a woman between 18 and 30 years old in good health and CMV-seronegative. The J gene is TRBJ2-7, the V gene TRBV13, with 7 bases fitting TRBD1. The CDR3 loop reads CASSLEGQNYEQYF. The CDR3 region has the DNA TGTGCCAGCAGCTTAGAGGGACAGAACTACGAGCAGTACTTC.